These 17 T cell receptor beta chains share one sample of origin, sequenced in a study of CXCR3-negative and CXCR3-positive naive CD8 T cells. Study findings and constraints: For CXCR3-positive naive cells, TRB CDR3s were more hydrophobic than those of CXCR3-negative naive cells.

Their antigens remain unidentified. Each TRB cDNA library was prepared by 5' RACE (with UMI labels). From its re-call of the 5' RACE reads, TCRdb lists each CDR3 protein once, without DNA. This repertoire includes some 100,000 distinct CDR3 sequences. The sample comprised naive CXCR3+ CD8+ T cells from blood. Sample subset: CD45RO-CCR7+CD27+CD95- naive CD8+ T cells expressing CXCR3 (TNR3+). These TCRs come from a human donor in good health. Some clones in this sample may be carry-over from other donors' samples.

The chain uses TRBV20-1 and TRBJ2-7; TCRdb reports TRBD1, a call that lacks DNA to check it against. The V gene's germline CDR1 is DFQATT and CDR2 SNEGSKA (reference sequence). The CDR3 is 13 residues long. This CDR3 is CSASGTGVYEQYF.

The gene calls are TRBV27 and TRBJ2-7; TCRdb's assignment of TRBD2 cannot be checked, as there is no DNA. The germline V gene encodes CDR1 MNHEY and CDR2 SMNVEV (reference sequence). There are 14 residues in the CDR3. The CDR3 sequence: CASGGSSGAYEQCF.

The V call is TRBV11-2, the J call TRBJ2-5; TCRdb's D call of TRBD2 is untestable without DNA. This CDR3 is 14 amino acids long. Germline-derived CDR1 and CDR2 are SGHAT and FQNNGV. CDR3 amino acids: CASSLLAGQETQYF.

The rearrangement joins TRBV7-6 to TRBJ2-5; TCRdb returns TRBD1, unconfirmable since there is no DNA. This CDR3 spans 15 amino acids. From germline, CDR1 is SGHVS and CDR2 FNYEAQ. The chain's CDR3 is CASSPPGTGGETQYF.

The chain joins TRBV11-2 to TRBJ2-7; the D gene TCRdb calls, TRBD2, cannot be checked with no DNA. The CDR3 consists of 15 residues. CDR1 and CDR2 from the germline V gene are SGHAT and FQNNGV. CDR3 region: CASSLGASGTYEQYF.

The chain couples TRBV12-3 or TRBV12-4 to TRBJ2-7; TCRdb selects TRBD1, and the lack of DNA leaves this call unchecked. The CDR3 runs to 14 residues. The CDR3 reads CASSLGGTDYEQYF.

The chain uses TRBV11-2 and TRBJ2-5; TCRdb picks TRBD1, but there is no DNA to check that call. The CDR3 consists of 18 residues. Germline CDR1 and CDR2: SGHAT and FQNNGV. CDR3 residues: CASSLALYSRGVQETQYF.

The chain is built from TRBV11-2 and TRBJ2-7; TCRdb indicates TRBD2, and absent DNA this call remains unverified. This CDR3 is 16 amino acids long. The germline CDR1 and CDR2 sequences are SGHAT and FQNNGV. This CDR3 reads CASSLAAGLPNYEQYF.

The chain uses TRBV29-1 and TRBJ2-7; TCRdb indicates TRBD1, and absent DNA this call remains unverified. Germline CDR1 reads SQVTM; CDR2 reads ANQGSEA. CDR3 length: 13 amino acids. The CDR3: CSVAGINSYEQYF.

The CDR3 spells CASSRQGGGDEQFF. The chain employs TRBV12-3 or TRBV12-4 and TRBJ2-1; TCRdb's D gene call, TRBD1, goes unchecked for lack of DNA. This CDR3 spans 14 amino acids.

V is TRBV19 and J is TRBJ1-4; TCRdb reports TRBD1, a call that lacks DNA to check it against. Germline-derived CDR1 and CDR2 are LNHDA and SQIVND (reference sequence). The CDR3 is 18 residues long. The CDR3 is CASSTGQGVSATNEKLFF.

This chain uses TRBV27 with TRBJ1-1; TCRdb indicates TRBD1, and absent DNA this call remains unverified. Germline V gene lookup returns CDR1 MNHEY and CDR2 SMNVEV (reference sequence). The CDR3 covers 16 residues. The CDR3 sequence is CASSLNRGLMNTEAFF.

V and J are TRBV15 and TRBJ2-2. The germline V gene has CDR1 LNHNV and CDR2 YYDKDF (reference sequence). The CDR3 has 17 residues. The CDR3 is CATSSSGVWDNTGELFF. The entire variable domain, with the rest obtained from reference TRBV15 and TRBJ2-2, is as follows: DAMVIQNPRYQVTQFGKPVTLSCSQTLNHNVMYWYQQKSSQAPKLLFHYYDKDFNNEADTPDNFQSRRPNTSFCFLDIRSPGLGDTAMYLCATSSSGVWDNTGELFFGEGSRLTVL.

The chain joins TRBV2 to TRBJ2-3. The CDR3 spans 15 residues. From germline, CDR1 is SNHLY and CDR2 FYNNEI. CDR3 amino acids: CASSGSLRSTDTQYF. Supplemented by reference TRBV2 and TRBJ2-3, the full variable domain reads EPEVTQTPSHQVTQMGQEVILRCVPISNHLYFYWYRQILGQKVEFLVSFYNNEISEKSEIFDDQFSVERPDGSNFTLKIRSTKLEDSAMYFCASSGSLRSTDTQYFGPGTRLTVL.

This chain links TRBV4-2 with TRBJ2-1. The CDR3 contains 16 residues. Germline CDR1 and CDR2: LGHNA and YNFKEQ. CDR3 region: CASSQLLANSYNEQFF.

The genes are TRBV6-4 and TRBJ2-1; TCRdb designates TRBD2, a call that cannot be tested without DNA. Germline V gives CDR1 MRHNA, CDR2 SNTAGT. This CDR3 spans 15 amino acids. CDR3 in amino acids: CASSDSAGSYNEQFF.

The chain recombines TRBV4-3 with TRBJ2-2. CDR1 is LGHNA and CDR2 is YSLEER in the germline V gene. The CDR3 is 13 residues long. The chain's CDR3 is CASSSRYTGELFF.